This T cell receptor (beta chain) was observed in a study of T-cell memory formation after mild COVID-19. A single record per CDR3 protein comes from TCRdb applying MiXCR to the 5' RACE reads. Counted here are more than 300,000 distinct CDR3 sequences, approximately 13% occurring once; the ten biggest clones make up approximately 21%. This CDR3 is 13 amino acids long. V lost 4 bases and J lost 8, with 14 bases in between. This TCR derives from a man aged 18 to 29 who had mild COVID-19 (a few samples of this study predate the infection). Cell type and time point are not known. V is TRBV12-3 or TRBV12-4 and J is TRBJ1-1; D remains ambiguous. Sequencing was done on a sample of PBMCs or a T cell subset sorted from them (not recorded which). The CDR3 sequence is CASSSTTHSEAFF. The DNA of the CDR3 is TGTGCCAGCAGTTCGACGACCCATTCAGAAGCTTTCTTT.